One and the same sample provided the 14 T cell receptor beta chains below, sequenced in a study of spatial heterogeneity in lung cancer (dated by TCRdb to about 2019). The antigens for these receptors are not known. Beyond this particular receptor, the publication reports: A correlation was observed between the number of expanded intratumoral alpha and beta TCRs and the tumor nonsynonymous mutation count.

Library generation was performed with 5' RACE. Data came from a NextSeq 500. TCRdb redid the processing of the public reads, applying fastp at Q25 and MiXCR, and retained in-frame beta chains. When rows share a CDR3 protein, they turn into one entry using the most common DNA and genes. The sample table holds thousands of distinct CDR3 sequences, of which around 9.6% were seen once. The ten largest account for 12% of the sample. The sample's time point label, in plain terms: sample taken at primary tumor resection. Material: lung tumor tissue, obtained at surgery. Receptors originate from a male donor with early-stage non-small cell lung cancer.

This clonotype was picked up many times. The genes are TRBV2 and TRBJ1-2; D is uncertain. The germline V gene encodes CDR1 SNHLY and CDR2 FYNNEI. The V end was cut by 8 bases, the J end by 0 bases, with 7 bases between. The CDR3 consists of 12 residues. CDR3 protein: CASSGPNYGYTF. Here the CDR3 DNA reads TGTGCCAGCTCCGGTCCTAACTATGGCTACACCTTC.

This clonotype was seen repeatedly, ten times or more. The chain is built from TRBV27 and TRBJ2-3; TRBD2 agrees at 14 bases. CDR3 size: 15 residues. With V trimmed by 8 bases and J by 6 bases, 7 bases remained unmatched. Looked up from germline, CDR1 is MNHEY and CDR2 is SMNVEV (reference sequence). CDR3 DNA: TGTGCCAGCGGGACTAGCGGGAGTTGGTCGGATACGCAGTATTTT. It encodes CASGTSGSWSDTQYF.

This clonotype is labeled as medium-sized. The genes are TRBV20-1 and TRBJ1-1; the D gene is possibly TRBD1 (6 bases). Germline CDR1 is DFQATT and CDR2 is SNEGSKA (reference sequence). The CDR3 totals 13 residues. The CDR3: CSSIGGGLTEAFF. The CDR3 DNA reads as TGCAGCTCGATAGGGGGGGGGCTTACTGAAGCTTTCTTT.

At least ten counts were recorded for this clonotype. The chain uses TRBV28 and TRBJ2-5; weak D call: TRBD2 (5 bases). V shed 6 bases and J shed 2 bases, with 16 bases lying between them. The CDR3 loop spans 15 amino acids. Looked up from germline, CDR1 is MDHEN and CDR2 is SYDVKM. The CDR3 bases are TGTGCCAGCAGCCCCCCGGGGAGCGGTCAAGAGACCCAGTACTTC. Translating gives CASSPPGSGQETQYF.

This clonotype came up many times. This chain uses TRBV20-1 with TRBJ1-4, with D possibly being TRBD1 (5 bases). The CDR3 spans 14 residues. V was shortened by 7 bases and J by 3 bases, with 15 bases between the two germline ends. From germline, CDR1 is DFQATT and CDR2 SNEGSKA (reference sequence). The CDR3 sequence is CSVTPGLPNEKLFF. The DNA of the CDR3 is TGCAGTGTAACGCCGGGACTCCCTAATGAAAAACTGTTTTTT.

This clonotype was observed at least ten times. CDR3 amino acids: CASSQGGIGENIQYF. The DNA of the CDR3 is TGTGCCAGCAGCCAGGGGGGGATTGGGGAAAACATTCAGTACTTC. This chain links TRBV3-1 with TRBJ2-4; 7 bases agree with TRBD2. V shed 3 bases, J shed 5 bases, and the junction held 7 bases outside the gene matches. Germline CDR1 and CDR2: LGHDT and YNNKEL (reference sequence). The length of the CDR3 is 15 residues.

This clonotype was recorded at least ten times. In DNA, the CDR3 is TGCGCCAGCAGCTTGTGGGGGGGGGAAGCCGAAAAACTGTTTTTT. This encodes CASSLWGGEAEKLFF. The chain employs TRBV5-1 and TRBJ1-4; a weak D match, TRBD1 (5 bases). Trimming took 1 base from V and 8 from J, leaving 15 bases between them. This CDR3 contains 15 residues. Germline V CDR1 and CDR2: SGHRS, YFSETQ.

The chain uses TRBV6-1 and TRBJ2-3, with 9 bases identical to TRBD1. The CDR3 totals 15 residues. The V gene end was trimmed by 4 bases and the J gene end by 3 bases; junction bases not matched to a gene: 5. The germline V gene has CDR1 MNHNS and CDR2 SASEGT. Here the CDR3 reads CASSVQGARTDTQYF. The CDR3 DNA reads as TGTGCCAGCAGTGTACAGGGGGCGAGGACAGATACGCAGTATTTT.

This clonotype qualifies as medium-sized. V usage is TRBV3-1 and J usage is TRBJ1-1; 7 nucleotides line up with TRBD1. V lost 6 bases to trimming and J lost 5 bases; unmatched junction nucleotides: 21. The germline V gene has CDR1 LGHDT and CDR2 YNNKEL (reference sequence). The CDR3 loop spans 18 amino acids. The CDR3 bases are TGTGCCAGCAGTCCTTCAACAGCGCCGGCCCCAGGGGGGACTGAAGCTTTCTTT. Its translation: CASSPSTAPAPGGTEAFF.

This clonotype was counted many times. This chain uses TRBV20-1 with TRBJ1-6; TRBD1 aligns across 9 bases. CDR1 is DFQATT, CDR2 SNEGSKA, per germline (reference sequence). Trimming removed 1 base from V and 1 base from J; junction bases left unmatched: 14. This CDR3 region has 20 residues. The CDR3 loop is CSARVIADRGIQSYNSPLHF. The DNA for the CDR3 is TGCAGTGCTAGAGTGATCGCGGACAGGGGAATCCAATCCTATAATTCACCCCTCCACTTT.

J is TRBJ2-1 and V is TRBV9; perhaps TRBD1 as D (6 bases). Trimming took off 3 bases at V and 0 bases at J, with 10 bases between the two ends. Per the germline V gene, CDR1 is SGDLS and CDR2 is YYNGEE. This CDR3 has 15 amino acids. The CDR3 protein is CASSAQGFSYNEQFF. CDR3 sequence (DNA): TGTGCCAGCAGCGCCCAGGGGTTCTCCTACAATGAGCAGTTCTTC.

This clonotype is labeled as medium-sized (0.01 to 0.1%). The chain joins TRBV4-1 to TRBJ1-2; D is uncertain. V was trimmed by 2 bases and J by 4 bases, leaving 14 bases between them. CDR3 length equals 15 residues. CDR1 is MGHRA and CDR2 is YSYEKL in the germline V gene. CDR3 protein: CASSQYSSEPYGYTF. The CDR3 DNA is TGCGCCAGCAGCCAATATTCATCAGAGCCCTATGGCTACACCTTC.

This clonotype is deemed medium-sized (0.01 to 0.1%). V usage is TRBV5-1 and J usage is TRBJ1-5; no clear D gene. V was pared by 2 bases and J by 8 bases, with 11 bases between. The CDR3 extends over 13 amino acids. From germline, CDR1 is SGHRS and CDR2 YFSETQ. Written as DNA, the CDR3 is TGCGCCAGCAGCTTCTCAGGTCCTGAGCCCCAGCATTTT. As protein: CASSFSGPEPQHF.

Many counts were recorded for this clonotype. CDR3 in amino acids: CASSLGAGVSYNEQFF. The CDR3 DNA follows: TGTGCCAGCAGCTTGGGCGCGGGGGTCTCCTACAATGAGCAGTTCTTC. The chain has TRBV11-2 and TRBJ2-1; 7 nucleotides agree with TRBD2. Germline values: CDR1 SGHAT, CDR2 FQNNGV. The CDR3 has 16 residues. V lost 3 bases, J lost 0 bases, and 5 bases stayed unmatched.